This T cell receptor beta chain was identified in a study of OX40 agonist ivuxolimab in advanced cancers. Study overall: Six ivuxolimab dose levels, 0.01 to 10 mg/kg, were given intravenously every 2 weeks. Patients were roughly 83% male with ages roughly 20 to 80, mean roughly 55. Study-wide results and limits: Relative to CD4+, CD8+ T cells held more expanded clones on average. Nonresponders, in some cases, also had low normalized T-cell clonal expansion.

This table comes from immunoSEQ multiplex PCR, and its TCRdb copy is limited to in-frame clones, with some not included. The sample lists 50,000 to 65,000 clones, approximately 90% seen once, with around 0.79% in the top ten. In its sample, this clone was seen a few times. What it binds is unknown. This CDR3 region has 14 residues. V shed 3 bases and J shed 5 bases, with 13 bases lying between them. Germline CDR1 reads SEHNR; CDR2 reads FQNEAQ (reference sequence). The receptor was derived from an adult with an advanced solid tumor such as melanoma, head and neck, liver or kidney cancer. This specimen was CD4+ or CD8+ T cells sorted from blood, taken in a trial of the OX40 agonist ivuxolimab. The chain couples TRBV7-9 to TRBJ1-1, with D perhaps TRBD1 (5 bases). CDR3 amino acids: CASSLGEGRTEAFF. The CDR3 DNA reads TGTGCCAGCAGCTTGGGGGAAGGTAGAACTGAAGCTTTCTTT. The variable domain in full, with the rest retrieved from reference TRBV7-9 and TRBJ1-1, is DTGVSQNPRHKITKRGQNVTFRCDPISEHNRLYWYRQTLGQGPEFLTYFQNEAQLEKSRLLSDRFSAERPKGSFSTLEIQRTEQGDSAMYLCASSLGEGRTEAFFGQGTRLTVV.